A single sample is the source of the 19 T cell receptor beta chains below, sequenced in a study of T cells after yellow fever vaccination. One entry per CDR3 protein, called by TCRdb with MiXCR from the 5' RACE reads. This sample carries roughly 170,000 distinct CDR3 sequences, roughly 6.2% of them seen once, and the ten largest clones take less than 3.5%. The sequencing used CD4+ T cells sorted from PBMCs, collected on the day of the first yellow fever vaccination. The receptor set was obtained from a man between 18 and 29 years old who received the YFV17D yellow fever vaccine.

V is TRBV7-2 and J is TRBJ2-1, with no clear D. V was clipped by 5 bases and J by 0 bases, with 11 bases between them. From germline, CDR1 is SGHTA and CDR2 FQGNSA. CDR3 length equals 15 residues. CDR3 DNA sequence: TGTGCCAGCAGCCCCTGGACGATCTCCTACAATGAGCAGTTCTTC. It specifies CASSPWTISYNEQFF.

The sample holds many counts of this clonotype. The chain links TRBV20-1 to TRBJ1-2; possible D gene TRBD1, 5 bases. Per germline, CDR1 DFQATT and CDR2 SNEGSKA (reference sequence). The CDR3 is made up of 13 amino acids. Trimming took off 2 bases at V and 0 bases at J, with 7 bases between the two ends. CDR3 bases: TGCAGTGCTAGATCGGGGGCTAACTATGGCTACACCTTC. Translation gives CSARSGANYGYTF.

This clonotype was counted at least ten times. The CDR3 DNA is TGTGCCAGCAGCTTAGGGAATCGGAACTACGAGCAGTACTTC. It encodes CASSLGNRNYEQYF. The chain combines TRBV7-6 with TRBJ2-7; D call uncertain. The CDR3 is 14 amino acids. The V end lost 1 base, the J end lost 3 bases, and 10 bases lay between the germline ends. CDR1 is SGHVS and CDR2 is FNYEAQ in the germline V gene.

This clonotype was picked up many times. CDR3 in amino acids: CASRRNTEAFF. CDR3 nucleotide sequence: TGTGCCAGCAGGCGGAACACTGAAGCTTTCTTT. J is TRBJ1-1 and V is TRBV25-1; D not resolved. Trimming stripped 6 bases from V and 1 base from J, with 3 bases between. Germline V gives CDR1 MGHDK, CDR2 SYGVNS. CDR3 length: 11 residues.

The chain recombines TRBV6-5 with TRBJ2-1; D not certain. V was shortened by 6 bases and J by 5 bases, with 26 bases between the two germline ends. The CDR3 consists of 18 residues. In germline, CDR1 is MNHEY, CDR2 SVGAGI. CDR3 sequence: CASRSRSFRQVNDNEQFF. The CDR3 nucleotides are TGTGCCAGCAGATCTCGTTCTTTTCGGCAGGTGAACGACAATGAGCAGTTCTTC.

This clonotype was picked up many times. The chain joins TRBV6-6 to TRBJ2-7; D might be TRBD1 or TRBD2, each matching 5 bases. From germline, CDR1 is MNHNY and CDR2 SVGAGI (reference sequence). The CDR3 is 13 amino acids. The V and J ends lost 2 bases and 2 bases respectively, with 7 bases between them. The DNA for the CDR3 is TGTGCCAGCAGTTACGGGGGTACCTACGAGCAGTACTTC. Its protein is CASSYGGTYEQYF.

V and J are TRBV5-1 and TRBJ1-2; possible D gene TRBD1, 5 bases. Trimming cost V 1 base and J 4 bases, with 8 bases left between them. This CDR3 has 13 amino acids. Germline V CDR1 and CDR2: SGHRS, YFSETQ. The CDR3 DNA sequence: TGCGCCAGCAGCTTGACCACAGGCTATGGCTACACCTTC. Its protein is CASSLTTGYGYTF.

The table lists this clonotype with many counts. This chain uses TRBV20-1 with TRBJ1-2, with a possible D match to TRBD1 (5 bases). Germline-derived CDR1 and CDR2 are DFQATT and SNEGSKA (reference sequence). The ends were cut back, 1 base at V and 2 bases at J, with 8 bases in the middle. The CDR3 runs 13 residues. DNA for the CDR3: TGCAGTGCTAGAGTGTCAGGGAACTATGGCTACACCTTC. It yields the protein CSARVSGNYGYTF.

This clonotype occurred many times. This chain links TRBV20-1 with TRBJ2-1, with 9 bases matching TRBD2. Losses at the gene ends were 3 bases for V and 8 bases for J; bases not matched to a gene: 8. The CDR3 is 14 residues long. Germline V CDR1 and CDR2: DFQATT, SNEGSKA (reference sequence). The CDR3 region is CSARPLAGRDEQFF. The CDR3, as DNA: TGCAGTGCTAGGCCCCTAGCGGGGAGAGATGAGCAGTTCTTC.

Ten or more counts support this clonotype. V is TRBV10-3 and J is TRBJ2-5; D is perhaps TRBD1 (6 bases). Germline CDR1 reads ENHRY; CDR2 reads SYGVKD. Trimming cost V 2 bases and J 1 base, with 11 bases left between them. CDR3 size: 15 residues. CDR3 loop: CAISEMGAAQETQYF. CDR3 DNA: TGTGCCATCAGTGAGATGGGGGCAGCCCAAGAGACCCAGTACTTC.

The chain has TRBV11-2 and TRBJ2-3, with TRBD2 as a possible D gene (5 bases). Trimming removed 6 bases at V and 5 bases at J, with 12 bases between. Germline CDR1 and CDR2: SGHAT and FQNNGV. CDR3 length: 13 residues. The CDR3 reads CASSSGGGDTQYF. The CDR3 bases are TGTGCCAGCAGTTCAGGCGGAGGAGATACGCAGTATTTT.

This clonotype has ten or more counts. The CDR3 loop is CASSLVGYNEQFF. The CDR3 DNA follows: TGTGCCAGCAGCTTAGTTGGATACAATGAGCAGTTCTTC. The rearrangement links TRBV7-3 to TRBJ2-1; D gene unclear. Germline V gene lookup returns CDR1 SGHTA and CDR2 FQGTGA. The V gene lost 2 bases and the J gene lost 4 bases, with 6 bases spanning the gap. The CDR3 sequence is 13 residues long. The variable domain in full, completed from reference TRBV7-3 and TRBJ2-1, reads GAGVSQTPSNKVTEKGKYVELRCDPISGHTALYWYRQSLGQGPEFLIYFQGTGAADDSGLPNDRFFAVRPEGSVSTLKIQRTERGDSAVYLCASSLVGYNEQFFGPGTRLTVL.

There are a few counts of this clonotype. CDR3 in amino acids: CASRLAGTNTEAFF. CDR3 in DNA: TGTGCCAGCAGACTTGCAGGGACAAACACTGAAGCTTTCTTT. The V and J genes are TRBV6-1 and TRBJ1-1; tentatively, D is TRBD1 (6 bases). V lost 6 bases, J lost 2 bases, and 13 bases lay in between. CDR1 and CDR2 from the germline V gene are MNHNS and SASEGT. The CDR3 length is 14 residues.

The chain joins TRBV12-3 or TRBV12-4 to TRBJ2-4; D is undetermined. The CDR3 is 14 residues long. The germline V and J ends were trimmed by 3 bases and 2 bases, with 8 bases remaining between them. CDR3 sequence (DNA): TGTGCCAGCAGTTTTAAGACGTCCAAAAACATTCAGTACTTC. This gives the protein CASSFKTSKNIQYF.

The chain uses TRBV7-9 and TRBJ1-2; D might be TRBD1 (5 bases). Germline assignment: CDR1 SEHNR and CDR2 FQNEAQ (reference sequence). The CDR3 is 12 residues long. With 1 base removed from V and 8 bases from J, the gap between germline ends came to 8 bases. The CDR3, as DNA: TGTGCCAGCAGCTTAGGGGGCGGCGGCTACACCTTC. Its protein product is CASSLGGGGYTF.

This clonotype was recorded at least ten times. This chain uses TRBV4-3 with TRBJ2-5; D may correspond to TRBD1 or TRBD2 (6 bases each). This CDR3 is 15 amino acids long. Germline V lookup: CDR1 LGHNA, CDR2 YSLEER. Deletions cut 4 bases from V and 4 bases from J, with 16 bases between. DNA for the CDR3: TGCGCCAGCAGCCTCTTCTGGGGGGCCCGAGAGACCCAGTACTTC. This gives the protein CASSLFWGARETQYF.

The sample holds a few counts of this clonotype. J is TRBJ2-1 and V is TRBV21-1; the table assigns TRBD2, which was not confirmed against the DNA. TRBV21-1 constitutes a pseudogene. This CDR3 has 16 residues. The CDR3 DNA follows: TGTGCCGTCGGCTCGGTAGCGGGGGGGCCGGTCAATGAGCAGTTCTTC. Its translation is CAVGSVAGGPVNEQFF.

In this sample, this clonotype turned up many times. The chain is built from TRBV4-1 and TRBJ2-5; D not resolved. CDR1 MGHRA and CDR2 YSYEKL come from the germline V gene. V was cut by 1 base and J by 4 bases, with 10 bases left in between. The CDR3 runs to 14 residues. The CDR3 is CASSQVGRSETQYF. The CDR3 DNA reads as TGCGCCAGCAGCCAAGTCGGCAGGTCAGAGACCCAGTACTTC.

The table lists this clonotype with many counts. The V gene is TRBV24-1, the J gene TRBJ1-1; no firm D call. CDR3 length equals 17 residues. Germline CDR1 KGHDR, CDR2 SFDVKD. V lost 3 bases, J lost 4 bases, and 20 bases lay in between. The chain's CDR3 is CATSDAPKTIRGTEAFF. DNA of the CDR3: TGTGCCACCAGTGATGCCCCGAAGACGATTCGGGGCACTGAAGCTTTCTTT.